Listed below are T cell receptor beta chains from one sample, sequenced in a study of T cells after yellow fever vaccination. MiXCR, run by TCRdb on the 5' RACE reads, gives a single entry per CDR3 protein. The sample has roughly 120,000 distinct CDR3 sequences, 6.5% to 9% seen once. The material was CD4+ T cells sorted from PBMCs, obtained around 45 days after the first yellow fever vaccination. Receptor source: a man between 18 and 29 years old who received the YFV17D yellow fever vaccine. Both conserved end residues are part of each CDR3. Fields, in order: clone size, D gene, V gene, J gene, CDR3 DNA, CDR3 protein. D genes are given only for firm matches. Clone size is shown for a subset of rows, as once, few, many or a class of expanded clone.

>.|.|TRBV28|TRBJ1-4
TGTGCCAGCACTGGCCCCGACCGCGAAAAACTGTTTTTT
CASTGPDREKLFF
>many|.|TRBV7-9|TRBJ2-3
TGTGCCAGCAGCTTCCCAGGGGGGAACACAGATACGCAGTATTTT
CASSFPGGNTDTQYF
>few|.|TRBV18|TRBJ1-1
TGTGCCAGCTCCCCCCCAGGAGGGCTGGCCTCGAACACTGAAGCTTTCTTT
CASSPPGGLASNTEAFF
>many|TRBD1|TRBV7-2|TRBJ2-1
TGTGCCAGCAGGGGGACAGGGAAAGGTTTGGGCGAGCAGTTCTTC
CASRGTGKGLGEQFF
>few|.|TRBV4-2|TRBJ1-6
TGTGCCAGCAGCCAAGATCCCGGAGGGTCTGATAATTATTCACCCCTCCACTTT
CASSQDPGGSDNYSPLHF
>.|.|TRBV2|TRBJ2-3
TGTGCCATCTGCCCCTTTGGTAGGACGGACCCTAGCACAGATACGCAGTATTTT
CAICPFGRTDPSTDTQYF
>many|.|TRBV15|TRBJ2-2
TGTGCCACCAGCAGAGAGCCGCTCACCGGGGAGCTGTTTTTT
CATSREPLTGELFF
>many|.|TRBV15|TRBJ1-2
TGTGCCACCAGCAGAGATCCAGACGGTTATGGCTACACCTTC
CATSRDPDGYGYTF
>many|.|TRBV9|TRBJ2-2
TGTGCCAGCAGCGTAGGTGGGACGAACACCGGGGAGCTGTTTTTT
CASSVGGTNTGELFF
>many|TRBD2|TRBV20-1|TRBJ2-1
TGCAGTGCTAGAGATCCTTGGCGGGGGGGGAATGAGCAGTTCTTC
CSARDPWRGGNEQFF
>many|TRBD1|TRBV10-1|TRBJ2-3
TGCGCCAGCAGCCAACAGGGGATGGGGACAGATACGCAGTATTTT
CASSQQGMGTDTQYF
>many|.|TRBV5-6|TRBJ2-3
TGTGCCAGCAGCTATCCGCAGCAAAGGTTGAATACGCAGTATTTT
CASSYPQQRLNTQYF
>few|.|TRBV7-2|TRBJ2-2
TGTGCCAGCAGCTTACTGTCCGGGGGCGTACCCGGGGAGCTGTTTTTT
CASSLLSGGVPGELFF
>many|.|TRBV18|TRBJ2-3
TGTGCCAGCTCACCACCGGACCACCCTGGGCAGTATTTT
CASSPPDHPGQYF
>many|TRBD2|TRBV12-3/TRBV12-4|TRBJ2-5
TGTGCCAGCAGTCGCCTCCGGGGGGGGGAGACCCAGTACTTC
CASSRLRGGETQYF
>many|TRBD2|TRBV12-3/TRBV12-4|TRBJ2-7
TGTGCCAGCAGTTTTAGGCTAGCGGGGGGTTCGCCCTACGAGCAGTACTTC
CASSFRLAGGSPYEQYF
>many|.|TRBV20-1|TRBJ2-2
TGCAGTGCTAGGGCTCCGCCGTACACCGGGGAGCTGTTTTTT
CSARAPPYTGELFF
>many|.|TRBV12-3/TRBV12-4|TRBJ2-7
TGTGCCAGCAGTTTACAAGGGGGAGCCTACGAGCAGTACTTC
CASSLQGGAYEQYF
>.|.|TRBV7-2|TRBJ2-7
TGTGCCAGCAGCCCGATTGGGAGGCCTTCCGAGCAGTACTTC
CASSPIGRPSEQYF
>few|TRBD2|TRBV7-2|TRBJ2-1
TGTGCCAGCAGGTTCGGGGGGGCCGATGAGCAGTTCTTC
CASRFGGADEQFF
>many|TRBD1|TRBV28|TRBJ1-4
TGTGCCAGCAGCCAATATCCCGGGACAGGGCTGGCGGGCACTAATGAAAAACTGTTTTTT
CASSQYPGTGLAGTNEKLFF
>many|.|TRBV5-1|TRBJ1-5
TGCGCCAGTTGTCCCGGAGGCAATCAGCCCCAGCATTTT
CASCPGGNQPQHF
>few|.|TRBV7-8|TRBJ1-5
TGTGCCAGCAGCTTAGGGGCCCAGGGTAGGGGAAGCAATCAGCCCCAGCATTTT
CASSLGAQGRGSNQPQHF
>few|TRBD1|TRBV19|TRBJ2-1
TGTGCCAGTGCTCTACAGGGGTCTTACAATGAGCAGTTCTTC
CASALQGSYNEQFF
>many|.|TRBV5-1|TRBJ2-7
TGCGCCAGCAGCTTGGACCTATACTACGAGCAGTACTTC
CASSLDLYYEQYF
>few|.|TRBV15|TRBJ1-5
TGTGCCACCAGACCGTATAGCAATCAGCCCCAGCATTTT
CATRPYSNQPQHF
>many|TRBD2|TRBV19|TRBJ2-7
TGTGCCAGTAGTACCGGAGCGGGGACCTACGAGCAGTACTTC
CASSTGAGTYEQYF
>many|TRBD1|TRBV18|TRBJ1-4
TGTGCCAGCTCACCCAGGGGGCCTCATGAAAAACTGTTTTTT
CASSPRGPHEKLFF
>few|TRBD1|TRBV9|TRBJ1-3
TGTGCCAGCAGAGGACAGGGGAGTGGAAACACCATATATTTT
CASRGQGSGNTIYF
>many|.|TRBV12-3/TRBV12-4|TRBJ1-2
TGTGCCAGCACCTCGGACAGCACCAACTATGGCTACACCTTC
CASTSDSTNYGYTF
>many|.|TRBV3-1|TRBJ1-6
TGTGCCAGCAGCCACTCGGGGAATTCACCCCTCCACTTT
CASSHSGNSPLHF
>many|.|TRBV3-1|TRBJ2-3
TGTGCCAGCAGCCAAGTAAGCGATACGCAGTATTTT
CASSQVSDTQYF
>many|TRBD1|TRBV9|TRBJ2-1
TGTGCCAGCAGCGGTCTTGCTACAGGGGGTGGTGAGCAGTTCTTC
CASSGLATGGGEQFF
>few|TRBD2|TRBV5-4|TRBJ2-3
TGTGCCAGCAGTTCGGGGGGGTCGGGGACAGATACGCAGTATTTT
CASSSGGSGTDTQYF
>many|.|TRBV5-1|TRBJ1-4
TGCGCCAGCAGCCGTAGCAGCGGGTACGAAAAACTGTTTTTT
CASSRSSGYEKLFF
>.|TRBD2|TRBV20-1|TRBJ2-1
TGCAGTGCTAGTGGGGGGGTACCCCACAATGAGCAGTTCTTC
CSASGGVPHNEQFF
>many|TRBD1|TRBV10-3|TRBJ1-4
TGTGCCATCAGTCCGGGACAGGGTAATGAAAAACTGTTTTTT
CAISPGQGNEKLFF
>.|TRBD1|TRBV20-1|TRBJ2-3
TGCAGTGCTAGAGGAACCCCGGGACAGATCACAGATACGCAGTATTTT
CSARGTPGQITDTQYF
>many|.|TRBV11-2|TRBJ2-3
TGTGCCAGCAGCTTATACTGGGACACCCGCACAGATACGCAGTATTTT
CASSLYWDTRTDTQYF
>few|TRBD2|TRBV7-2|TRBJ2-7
TGTGCCAGCAGCTCGGGGGGGGGGCCCTACGAGCAGTACTTC
CASSSGGGPYEQYF
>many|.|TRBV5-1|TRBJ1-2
TGCGCCAGCAGCTCATCGTCTGGTCCCTATGGCTACACCTTC
CASSSSSGPYGYTF
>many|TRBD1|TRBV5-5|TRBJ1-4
TGTGCCAGCAGGGCAGGGGGCGCGGAGGAAAAACTGTTTTTT
CASRAGGAEEKLFF
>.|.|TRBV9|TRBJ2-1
TGTGCCAGCAGCGTTGAAGGGGGGCGGTACAATGAGCAGTTCTTC
CASSVEGGRYNEQFF
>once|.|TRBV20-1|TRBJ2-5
TGCCGTGCGAGACCCGGACTTATTCAGGAGACCCAGTACTTC
CRARPGLIQETQYF
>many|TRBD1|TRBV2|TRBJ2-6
TGTGCCACCCGGGACAGGGATGGGGCCAACGTCCTGACTTTC
CATRDRDGANVLTF
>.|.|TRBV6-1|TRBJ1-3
TGTGCCAGCAGACCTTACTTCTCTGGAAACACCATATATTTT
CASRPYFSGNTIYF
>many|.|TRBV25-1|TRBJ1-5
TGTGCCAGCAGTGAACAGGGACCGAGCAATCAGCCCCAGCATTTT
CASSEQGPSNQPQHF
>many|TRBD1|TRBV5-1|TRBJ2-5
TGCGCCAGCAGCTCACCGGGACAGCAGTATATCCGGCGGGTCCAAGAGACCCAGTACTTC
CASSSPGQQYIRRVQETQYF
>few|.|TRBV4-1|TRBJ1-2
TGCGCCAGCAGCCAAGTCTTCCCTTTGTTCGGGAATATCGGTGCGGGCTACACCTTC
CASSQVFPLFGNIGAGYTF
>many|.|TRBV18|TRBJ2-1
TGTGCCAGCTCACCCAGTTTCACCTACAATGAGCAGTTCTTC
CASSPSFTYNEQFF
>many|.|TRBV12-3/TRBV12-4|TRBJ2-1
TGTGCCAGCAGTTTCCAGGGCGGCTATGAGCAGTTCTTC
CASSFQGGYEQFF
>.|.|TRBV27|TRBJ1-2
TGTGCCAGCAGTGGAGGGGTCGGGGTGGGTGAGGGAGGCTACACCTTC
CASSGGVGVGEGGYTF
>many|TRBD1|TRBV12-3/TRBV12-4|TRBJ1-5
TGTGCCAGCAGTCCGGGACAGGGTTTCGATCAGCCCCAGCATTTT
CASSPGQGFDQPQHF
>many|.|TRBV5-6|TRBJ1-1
TGTGCCAGCAGCTTGGTAGGAGTGGCTGAAGCTTTCTTT
CASSLVGVAEAFF
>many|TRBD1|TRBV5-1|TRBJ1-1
TGCGCCAGCAGCTCACAGGGGAGTACTGAAGCTTTCTTT
CASSSQGSTEAFF